The 20 T cell receptor beta chains in this list originate from one sample, sequenced in a study of blood T cell repertoires in COVID-19. Clones were read by immunoSEQ multiplex PCR, and TCRdb kept only the in-frame ones, dropping some. This sample yields roughly 160,000 clones, of which roughly four fifths are seen a single time; under 2.5% belongs to the top ten. Sequencing input: peripheral blood. The receptor set was obtained from a woman of 80 years or more with acute or convalescent COVID-19.

The chain links TRBV5-1 to TRBJ1-4, with a possible D match to TRBD1 (5 bases). The germline V gene encodes CDR1 SGHRS and CDR2 YFSETQ. The ends were cut back, 3 bases at V and 5 bases at J, with 14 bases in the middle. The CDR3 has 15 residues. CDR3 in amino acids: CASSSDRLGNEKLFF. CDR3 nucleotide sequence: TGCGCCAGCAGCTCAGACAGACTTGGGAATGAAAAACTGTTTTTT.

The genes are TRBV18 and TRBJ2-3; possible D gene TRBD2, 6 bases. The V and J ends lost 6 bases and 0 bases respectively, with 19 bases between them. Per germline, CDR1 KGHSH and CDR2 LQKENI. The CDR3 spans 17 residues. DNA of the CDR3: TGTGCCAGCTCGCCAAAACTAGCTGTTATTAGCACAGATACGCAGTATTTT. This encodes CASSPKLAVISTDTQYF.

The chain recombines TRBV5-4 with TRBJ2-2; 7 nucleotides match TRBD2. Per the germline V gene, CDR1 is SGHNT and CDR2 is YYREEE (reference sequence). The CDR3 extends over 14 amino acids. This chain's CDR3 is CVTQREGSTGELFF. The DNA of the CDR3 is TGTGTCACACAGAGGGAGGGGTCCACCGGGGAGCTGTTTTTT.

The V call is TRBV3-1 (or the pseudogene TRBV3-2), the J call TRBJ2-3; 10 positions agree with TRBD1. This CDR3 has 14 residues. The junction had 4 bases not matched to a gene; V was cut back by 7 bases and J by 3 bases. Germline V CDR1 and CDR2: LGHDT, YNNKEL (reference sequence). The CDR3 is CASTPGQGTDTQYF. CDR3 in DNA: TGTGCCAGCACCCCGGGACAGGGGACAGATACGCAGTATTTT.

As DNA, the CDR3 is TGTGCCAGCAGCCGCACACCCGGACAGATCTCCTACGAGCAGTACTTC. This sequence encodes CASSRTPGQISYEQYF. This chain connects TRBV3-1 (or the pseudogene TRBV3-2) to TRBJ2-7; D perhaps matches TRBD1 (6 bases). CDR1 and CDR2 (germline): LGHDT, YNNKEL (reference sequence). The CDR3 covers 16 residues. The V end was cut by 4 bases, the J end by 0 bases, with 16 bases between.

This chain links TRBV27 with TRBJ2-7, with a possible D match to TRBD1 (6 bases). CDR1 is MNHEY and CDR2 is SMNVEV in the germline V gene (reference sequence). The CDR3 has 11 amino acids. Trimming removed 4 bases from V and 11 bases from J, with 12 bases in between. CDR3 sequence: CASSYRQVEYF. Here the CDR3 DNA reads TGTGCCAGCAGTTACAGACAGGTGGAGTACTTC.

V is TRBV3-1 (or the pseudogene TRBV3-2) and J is TRBJ1-2; weak D call: TRBD1 (5 bases). Per the germline V gene, CDR1 is LGHDT and CDR2 is YNNKEL (reference sequence). Between the trimmed V and J ends, which lost 5 bases and 2 bases, there was a span of 9 bases. The CDR3 sequence is 13 residues long. For the CDR3, the DNA is TGTGCCAGCAGCGCCACAGGAAACTATGGCTACACCTTC. Its protein is CASSATGNYGYTF.

The rearrangement joins TRBV19 to TRBJ1-3, with D tentatively TRBD1 (5 bases). Germline-derived CDR1 and CDR2 are LNHDA and SQIVND (reference sequence). Trimming removed 6 bases at V and 2 bases at J, with 11 bases between. The CDR3 has 14 amino acids. The CDR3 spells CASSPQGAGNTIYF. The CDR3, as DNA: TGTGCCAGTAGCCCTCAGGGCGCTGGAAACACCATATATTTT.

This chain connects TRBV12-3 or TRBV12-4 to TRBJ1-1, with 9 bases fitting TRBD1. J gave up 10 bases and V 6 bases, and 6 bases lay outside the gene matches. CDR3 size: 12 residues. CDR3 sequence (DNA): TGTGCCAGCAGCTACAGGGGGCTGAGAGCTTTCTTT. This gives the protein CASSYRGLRAFF.

The rearrangement joins TRBV5-4 to TRBJ2-5; 7 bases fit TRBD1. Unmatched junction bases numbered 12, after V lost 4 bases and J lost 6 bases. The CDR3 is 15 amino acids. CDR1 and CDR2 from the germline V gene are SGHNT and YYREEE (reference sequence). The CDR3: CASSPTSTGPKTQYF. CDR3 coding DNA: TGTGCCAGCAGCCCCACGTCGACAGGGCCGAAGACCCAGTACTTC.

The chain links TRBV19 to TRBJ2-3; possible D gene TRBD1, 5 bases. Germline CDR1 reads LNHDA; CDR2 reads SQIVND (reference sequence). This CDR3 has 14 residues. V lost 1 base, J lost 0 bases, and 5 bases lay in between. In DNA, the CDR3 is TGTGCCAGTAGTATAGGACAGAGCACAGATACGCAGTATTTT. Protein: CASSIGQSTDTQYF.

V and J are TRBV10-3 and TRBJ1-4; 12 nucleotides match TRBD1. Germline trimming cut 5 bases from V and 4 bases from J; bases unmatched to any gene: 8. This CDR3 has 17 amino acids. CDR1 and CDR2 from the germline V gene are ENHRY and SYGVKD. The CDR3: CAISPGQGAMDNEKLFF. The CDR3 nucleotides read TGTGCCATCAGTCCGGGACAGGGGGCGATGGATAATGAAAAACTGTTTTTT.

This clone was seen ten or more times. The V gene is TRBV6-5, the J gene TRBJ1-4, with D possibly TRBD1 on 5 matching bases. Trimming removed 5 bases from V and 8 bases from J, with 18 bases in between. Germline V gene sequence: CDR1 MNHEY, CDR2 SVGAGI. The CDR3 length is 15 residues. The CDR3 reads CASSPRQSNSEKLFF. The CDR3 DNA is TGTGCCAGCAGTCCCCGACAGTCTAATAGCGAAAAACTGTTTTTT.

This clone was detected only a few times. The chain recombines TRBV12-3 or TRBV12-4 with TRBJ1-1, with a tentative D call TRBD1 (5 bases). The V end was cut by 4 bases, the J end by 2 bases, with 8 bases between. This CDR3 comprises 13 residues. In nucleotides, the CDR3 is TGTGCCAGCAGTTACACAGGCAACACTGAAGCTTTCTTT. It specifies CASSYTGNTEAFF.

CDR3 amino acids: CASSLGGNSPLHF. The CDR3 DNA reads TGTGCCAGCAGCTTGGGCGGAAATTCACCCCTCCACTTT. The rearrangement uses TRBV5-4 and TRBJ1-6; D not resolved. This CDR3 is built from 13 residues. CDR1 is SGHNT, CDR2 YYREEE, per germline (reference sequence). Trimming left V 0 bases short and J 7 bases short, with 5 bases between. Based on the CDR3 plus reference TRBV5-4 and TRBJ1-6, the full variable domain is ETGVTQSPTHLIKTRGQQVTLRCSSQSGHNTVSWYQQALGQGPQFIFQYYREEENGRGNFPPRFSGLQFPNYSSELNVNALELDDSALYLCASSLGGNSPLHFGNGTRLTVT.

This sequence joins TRBV19 and TRBJ1-4; D possibly corresponds to TRBD1 (5 bases). The CDR3 is 15 amino acids. With 5 bases removed from V and 7 bases from J, the gap between germline ends came to 17 bases. The germline CDR1 and CDR2 sequences are LNHDA and SQIVND (reference sequence). The CDR3 sequence: CASSPGQSPIEKLFF. In DNA form, the CDR3 reads TGTGCCAGTAGTCCCGGACAATCCCCTATTGAAAAACTGTTTTTT.

The chain combines TRBV29-1 with TRBJ2-5, with D maybe TRBD1 (5 bases). Germline V CDR1 and CDR2: SQVTM, ANQGSEA. Trimming shortened V by 6 bases and J by 0 bases, and 11 bases separated the two germline ends. The CDR3 runs to 13 residues. The CDR3 sequence is CSVKDSNQETQYF. In nucleotides, the CDR3 is TGCAGCGTAAAAGACAGTAACCAAGAGACCCAGTACTTC.

The chain combines TRBV7-6 with TRBJ2-2, with TRBD1 as a possible D gene (6 bases). Germline values: CDR1 SGHVS, CDR2 FNYEAQ. With 3 bases removed from V and 7 bases from J, the gap between germline ends came to 18 bases. The length of the CDR3 is 16 residues. This chain's CDR3 is CASSFSQGPRFGELFF. Here the CDR3 DNA reads TGTGCCAGCAGCTTTTCACAGGGTCCCCGTTTCGGGGAGCTGTTTTTT.

The rearrangement uses TRBV12-3 or TRBV12-4 and TRBJ1-1; D is unclear. The CDR3 consists of 13 residues. Trimming cost V 2 bases and J 13 bases, with 17 bases left between them. The CDR3 region is CASSLNARRNGFF. CDR3 bases: TGTGCCAGCAGTTTAAATGCCAGGCGCAACGGTTTCTTT.

The chain uses TRBV7-9 and TRBJ2-1; 9 bases agree with TRBD1. The V and J ends lost 7 bases and 7 bases, in that order; junction bases with no gene match: 11. The CDR3 is 15 amino acids. Germline CDR1 and CDR2: SEHNR and FQNEAQ (reference sequence). Here the CDR3 DNA reads TGTGCCAGCACCCCCCGGGACAGGGCACCAAATGAGCAGTTCTTC. Residues: CASTPRDRAPNEQFF.